This TCR beta chain was retrieved from a study of metastatic and nonmetastatic thyroid tumors. Treatment of any kind had been given to no patient before thyroid surgery. Findings of the study overall: Reportedly, malignant thyroid tumors had significantly higher TCR beta diversity than benign nodules, in blood and tumor.

The germline V gene has CDR1 DFQATT and CDR2 SNEGSKA (reference sequence). The CDR3 is 15 residues long. J gave up 5 bases and V 4 bases, and 12 bases lay outside the gene matches. Many counts were recorded for this clone. What it binds is unknown. In the original processing: It was from CDR3 differences across clinicopathological groups that a distant-metastasis classifier for papillary thyroid cancer was built. With MiXCR, TCRdb called clones anew from the PCR reads. The V and J calls were not made by the authors but by TCRdb's processing. The table shows 35,000 to 45,000 clones, with under 4% occurring only once.

What was sequenced was blood. The clonotype originates from a female donor with papillary thyroid cancer or a benign thyroid nodule (not recorded which). Some clones in this sample may be carry-over from other donors' samples. V gene TRBV20-1 combines with J gene TRBJ2-3; TRBD2 matches 7 bases. In DNA form, the CDR3 reads TGCAGTGCTACTTACGCGGCGGGAGTAGTAGATACGCAGTATTTT. Its translation: CSATYAAGVVDTQYF.